Many counts were recorded for the clone carrying this T cell receptor (beta chain). What it binds is not known. Germline-derived CDR1 and CDR2 are MNHEY and SVGAGI. This CDR3 region has 14 residues. The V gene lost 2 bases and the J gene lost 1 base, with 8 bases spanning the gap. CDR3 regions were amplified by Arm-PCR using iRepertoire HTBI primers to build TCR beta libraries. One entry per CDR3 protein results from TCRdb running MiXCR on the multiplex PCR reads. The profile covers about 420,000 distinct CDR3 sequences, with 23% appearing a single time and roughly 26% taken by the ten largest. These data belong to a study of regulatory T cells in long-lasting Graves disease. Study-level findings and limits: Between persistent patients, a few thousand public clonotypes were shared, exceeding the 966 shared between new patients. Persistent cases favored TRBV28, TRBJ1-2 and TRBJ2-5.

The time point denotes: persistent/refractory GD, antithyroid drugs over 5 years with positive TRAb. Generation of the TCR library employed RNA extracted from PBMCs. This TCR was recovered from a female donor with Graves disease. The gene calls are TRBV6-5 and TRBJ1-1; tentative D call: TRBD1 (5 bases). The sequences come from peripheral blood mononuclear cells (PBMCs), collected when the disease was refractory, from a patient treated with antithyroid drugs. CDR3 in DNA: TGTGCCAGCAGTTACGTAGGACAGAACACTGAAGCTTTCTTT. Protein product: CASSYVGQNTEAFF.